These 20 T cell receptor beta chains originate from one sample sequenced in a study of T cells in Graves' hyperthyroidism and ophthalmopathy (dated by TCRdb to about 2019). The library came from multiplex PCR. Sequencing used an Illumina HiSeq 2000. The TCR beta CDR3 regions were amplified from RNA transcripts. A first-round RT-PCR of the TCR CDR3 used the HTBI primer set with the Qiagen OneStep RT-PCR kit. TCRdb redid the processing of the public reads, applying fastp at Q25 and MiXCR, and retained in-frame beta chains. A single entry per CDR3 protein holds the most common genes and DNA from its merged rows. In all, the sample holds approximately 610,000 distinct CDR3 sequences, and 14% to 15% of those were seen once. Over 3.5% of the sample rests with the top ten. The specimen was blood. Receptors originate from a woman between 40 and 50 years old with Graves' ophthalmopathy.

Many counts were recorded for this clonotype. The chain couples TRBV19 to TRBJ1-1; D is perhaps TRBD1 (5 bases). This CDR3 is 14 amino acids long. Germline V gene lookup returns CDR1 LNHDA and CDR2 SQIVND (reference sequence). V was clipped by 0 bases and J by 4 bases, with 9 bases between them. CDR3 in amino acids: CASSIEGAGTEAFF. In DNA, the CDR3 is TGTGCCAGTAGTATAGAAGGGGCAGGCACTGAAGCTTTCTTT.

This clonotype was counted ten times or more. The gene calls are TRBV11-1 and TRBJ2-7, with D perhaps TRBD2 (6 bases). Germline loops: CDR1 SGHAT, CDR2 FQDESV (reference sequence). Trimming removed 3 bases from V and 4 bases from J, with 10 bases in between. The length of the CDR3 is 13 residues. The CDR3 region has the DNA TGTGCCAGCAGCTTTTCAGCGGGTTACGAGCAGTACTTC. This translates into CASSFSAGYEQYF.

V gene TRBV6-1 combines with J gene TRBJ2-7; 11 nucleotides agree with TRBD1. CDR3 length: 13 amino acids. V lost 7 bases and J lost 6; bases outside the gene matches: 5. The germline V gene encodes CDR1 MNHNS and CDR2 SASEGT. CDR3 in DNA: TGTGCCAGCATAAGGGACAGGGGGGGCGAGCAGTACTTC. This sequence encodes CASIRDRGGEQYF.

This clonotype was recorded at least ten times. The rearrangement uses TRBV7-8 and TRBJ1-2, with D tentatively TRBD1 (6 bases). V gave up 4 bases and J gave up 0 bases, with 9 bases separating them. The CDR3 is 14 residues long. The germline V gene has CDR1 SGHVS and CDR2 FQNEAQ. In DNA form, the CDR3 reads TGTGCCAGCAGCTGGACAGAAGCTAACTATGGCTACACCTTC. It translates to CASSWTEANYGYTF.

This clonotype was observed many times. The chain recombines TRBV5-1 with TRBJ1-1; D is possibly TRBD1 (6 bases). The germline CDR1 and CDR2 sequences are SGHRS and YFSETQ. The CDR3 is 16 residues long. V shed 1 base and J shed 0 bases, with 13 bases lying between them. CDR3 sequence: CASSLRGSLVNTEAFF. CDR3 coding DNA: TGCGCCAGCAGCTTGAGGGGGAGCCTCGTGAACACTGAAGCTTTCTTT.

This chain connects TRBV29-1 to TRBJ2-7, with TRBD2 as a possible D gene (6 bases). Trimming shortened V by 3 bases and J by 6 bases, and 15 bases separated the two germline ends. The CDR3 has 13 residues. Germline loops: CDR1 SQVTM, CDR2 ANQGSEA. CDR3 protein: CSVELLLASEQYF. The CDR3 bases are TGCAGCGTTGAGTTACTCCTAGCGAGCGAGCAGTACTTC.

In this sample, this clonotype turned up many times. This sequence joins TRBV7-2 and TRBJ2-7, with 7 bases fitting TRBD2. Trimming cost V 10 bases and J 6 bases; bases outside gene matches: 9. Germline CDR1 and CDR2: SGHTA and FQGNSA. This CDR3 has 12 amino acids. CDR3 sequence (DNA): TGTGCCACCCGGTGGGCGGGAGCCGAGCAGTACTTC. Its protein product is CATRWAGAEQYF.

This clonotype occurred many times. This chain's CDR3 is CASRLMSMNTEAFF. CDR3 sequence (DNA): TGTGCCAGCAGATTAATGTCAATGAACACTGAAGCTTTCTTT. This chain connects TRBV6-5 to TRBJ1-1; D unclear. Trimming took 6 bases from V and 0 from J, leaving 11 bases between them. CDR1 MNHEY and CDR2 SVGAGI come from the germline V gene. This CDR3 has 14 residues.

Many counts were recorded for this clonotype. The chain recombines TRBV14 with TRBJ1-2; no clear D. The CDR3 is 12 residues long. Trimming cost V 4 bases and J 6 bases, with 9 bases left between them. Germline assignment: CDR1 SGHDN and CDR2 FVKESK. The chain's CDR3 is CASSPTGDGYTF. The CDR3 DNA is TGTGCCAGCAGCCCGACCGGGGATGGCTACACCTTC.

This clonotype was counted many times. The chain combines TRBV27 with TRBJ2-7, with D tentatively TRBD2 (6 bases). Per the germline V gene, CDR1 is MNHEY and CDR2 is SMNVEV (reference sequence). V gave up 5 bases and J gave up 6 bases, with 17 bases separating them. The CDR3 spans 14 residues. CDR3 region: CASSPGDSRLEQYF. The CDR3 nucleotides are TGTGCCAGCAGTCCGGGAGATAGTAGGCTCGAGCAGTACTTC.

In its sample, this clonotype was seen many times. The chain recombines TRBV6-2 or TRBV6-3 with TRBJ2-7; 9 bases are shared with TRBD2. CDR1 and CDR2 from the germline V gene are MNHEY and SVGEGT. J lost 4 bases, V lost 6 bases, and 10 bases had no gene match. The CDR3 loop spans 15 amino acids. The CDR3 bases are TGTGCCAGCAGCGAAACCGGACTAGCGAGGTACGAGCAGTACTTC. It codes for CASSETGLARYEQYF.

This clonotype occurred many times. The junction shows a germline mismatch at one end, possibly a read error. The J gene is TRBJ2-5, the V gene TRBV28, with TRBD2 matching 12 bases. CDR1 and CDR2 (germline): MDHEN, SYDVKM. The CDR3 has 19 residues. The CDR3 nucleotides read TGTGCCACCAGTTTAAGGGCTAGCGGGAGGGGCGGGCCTAGGGAGACCCAGTACTTC. This translates into CATSLRASGRGGPRETQYF.

J is TRBJ2-5 and V is TRBV7-9; no clear D gene. The CDR3 totals 14 residues. Trimming left V 2 bases short and J 5 bases short, with 12 bases between. Looked up from germline, CDR1 is SEHNR and CDR2 is FQNEAQ (reference sequence). The CDR3 region has the DNA TGTGCCAGCAGCTTATTAAATTCTGGGGAGACCCAGTACTTC. Residues: CASSLLNSGETQYF.

This sequence joins TRBV4-3 and TRBJ1-2, with 11 nucleotides matching TRBD1. Trimming at V came to 1 base and at J to 6 bases, leaving 10 bases not matched to a gene. The CDR3 is made up of 17 amino acids. Germline V gene data show CDR1 as LGHNA and CDR2 as YSLEER. CDR3 protein: CASSQGSYGTGGDGYTF. The DNA for the CDR3 is TGCGCCAGCAGCCAAGGATCGTACGGGACAGGGGGGGATGGCTACACCTTC.

This clonotype was counted ten times or more. The V and J genes are TRBV7-8 and TRBJ1-1; D is unclear. Germline CDR1 and CDR2: SGHVS and FQNEAQ. Trimming left V 1 base short and J 1 base short, with 16 bases between. The CDR3 runs to 17 residues. CDR3 coding DNA: TGTGCCAGCAGCTTAGAAATAGGGCGTTTACAGAACACTGAAGCTTTCTTT. Protein product: CASSLEIGRLQNTEAFF. The whole variable domain, filled in from reference TRBV7-8 and TRBJ1-1, reads GAGVSQSPRYKVAKRGQDVALRCDPISGHVSLFWYQQALGQGPEFLTYFQNEAQLDKSGLPSDRFFAERPEGSVSTLKIQRTQQEDSAVYLCASSLEIGRLQNTEAFFGQGTRLTVV.

This clonotype turned up a few times. The chain employs TRBV12-3 or TRBV12-4 and TRBJ2-7, with 13 bases lining up with TRBD2. Trimming removed 5 bases from V and 7 bases from J; junction bases left unmatched: 11. The CDR3 is 16 amino acids. The CDR3 here is CASSPFLPGLAGEQYF. Written as DNA, the CDR3 is TGTGCCAGCAGTCCCTTCTTACCGGGACTAGCGGGGGAGCAGTACTTC.

This clonotype has a count of ten or more. The chain couples TRBV30 to TRBJ1-2, with no clear D. Germline CDR1 is GTSNPN and CDR2 is SVGIG (reference sequence). The CDR3 has 13 amino acids. The germline V and J ends were trimmed by 1 base and 4 bases, with 10 bases remaining between them. DNA of the CDR3: TGTGCCTGGAGTGAAGACATAGTCTATGGCTACACCTTC. It specifies CAWSEDIVYGYTF.

There are many counts of this clonotype. The chain combines TRBV6-2 or TRBV6-3 with TRBJ2-7; possibly TRBD2 for D (6 bases). V was pared by 5 bases and J by 3 bases, with 23 bases between. CDR1 and CDR2 (germline): MNHEY, SVGEGT. The CDR3 extends over 17 amino acids. The CDR3 DNA follows: TGTGCCAGCAGTACCGTGGGACTCCCACACCCATTCTACGAGCAGTACTTC. Translated: CASSTVGLPHPFYEQYF.

The chain has TRBV6-5 and TRBJ2-5; no clear D gene. Germline-derived CDR1 and CDR2 are MNHEY and SVGAGI. CDR3 size: 15 residues. Trimming took 2 bases from V and 2 from J, leaving 12 bases between them. The CDR3 coding sequence is TGTGCCAGCAGTTACGAGGCAACCGTACAAGAGACCCAGTACTTC. Its translation: CASSYEATVQETQYF.

This clonotype was observed many times. The gene calls are TRBV20-1 and TRBJ2-5; D gene ambiguous. V lost 2 bases to trimming and J lost 5 bases, with 12 bases between them. The V gene's germline CDR1 is DFQATT and CDR2 SNEGSKA (reference sequence). There are 13 residues in the CDR3. The CDR3 sequence is CSARLVQRETQYF. In DNA form, the CDR3 reads TGCAGTGCTAGATTAGTACAGAGGGAGACCCAGTACTTC.